This T cell receptor (beta chain) was captured by sequencing in a study of radiation and T cells in renal cell carcinoma. The time point is: blood 2 weeks post-SBRT. Described treatment: 15 Gy SBRT to primary tumor, nephrectomy 4 weeks later. Clear cell pathology was present in this patient's renal cell carcinoma. Profiled with immunoSEQ multiplex PCR; TCRdb holds only in-frame clones, not every one. The sample consists of approximately 120,000 clones, around 80% of them appearing once. Germline lookup yields CDR1 SEHNR and CDR2 FQNEAQ (reference sequence). V shed 5 bases and J 0 bases; nucleotides not matched to a gene: 10. The length of the CDR3 is 17 residues.

The source was blood, collected from a patient whose treatment included radiotherapy and nephrectomy. V gene TRBV7-9 combines with J gene TRBJ1-3, with 7 bases aligning to TRBD1. The TCR comes from a man aged 45-65 years with renal cell carcinoma. The CDR3 sequence: CASSKWTGDFSGNTIYF. CDR3 in DNA: TGTGCCAGCAGCAAATGGACAGGAGATTTCTCTGGAAACACCATATATTTT.